The 20 T cell receptor beta chains below all came from one sample that was sequenced in a study of T cell responses to AZD1222 COVID-19 vaccine listed by TCRdb under 2021. Library method: the immunoSEQ multiplex PCR assay. The source is immuneACCESS, and TCRdb retained only in-frame sequences with V and J called. Part of the clones is not carried over; for the studies checked, unresolved V genes explain less than half of this, and the remainder is unexplained. Across this sample there are 150,000 to 200,000 clones, with about 91% seen only once. The biggest ten clones account for under 14% of the sample. Taken with the paper, the label for time point translates to: about 28 days (+/-7) after the second vaccine dose. The sequenced sample was peripheral blood, obtained 28 days after the second AZD1222 dose. These receptors originate from an adult who received the AZD1222 COVID-19 vaccine.

The rearrangement joins TRBV12-3 or TRBV12-4 to TRBJ1-1; D gene unclear. Trimming cost V 6 bases and J 1 base, with 9 bases left between them. The CDR3 totals 13 residues. CDR3 residues: CASSWTGNTEAFF. In DNA, the CDR3 is TGTGCCAGCAGCTGGACGGGGAACACTGAAGCTTTCTTT.

Notes on this clone: This sample also contains other DNA sequences that code for the same CDR3. The chain is built from TRBV29-1 and TRBJ1-1, with 9 bases lining up with TRBD1. The CDR3 is 12 residues long. Germline trimming cut 6 bases from V and 2 bases from J; bases unmatched to any gene: 1. In germline, CDR1 is SQVTM, CDR2 ANQGSEA. The CDR3 here is CSVGQGNTEAFF. In nucleotides, the CDR3 is TGCAGCGTGGGACAGGGAAACACTGAAGCTTTCTTT.

V gene TRBV11-2 combines with J gene TRBJ2-5, with 9 bases matching TRBD2. The germline V gene encodes CDR1 SGHAT and CDR2 FQNNGV. V lost 2 bases and J lost 1; bases outside the gene matches: 5. This CDR3 is 16 amino acids long. The CDR3 DNA reads TGTGCCAGCAGCTTATTATCGCGGGGGGGCCAAGAGACCCAGTACTTC. This encodes CASSLLSRGGQETQYF.

V gene TRBV3-1 (or the pseudogene TRBV3-2) combines with J gene TRBJ1-1; the D gene is possibly TRBD1 (5 bases). Germline V gives CDR1 LGHDT, CDR2 YNNKEL (reference sequence). The CDR3 runs 12 residues. V gave up 4 bases and J gave up 7 bases, with 10 bases separating them. CDR3 sequence reads: CASSPRTNEAFF. As DNA, the CDR3 is TGTGCCAGCAGCCCGCGGACAAATGAAGCTTTCTTT.

The CDR3 loop is CASSRGGVDTEAFF. CDR3 in DNA: TGTGCCAGCAGCCGAGGGGGGGTGGACACTGAAGCTTTCTTT. This sequence joins TRBV9 and TRBJ1-1; D might be TRBD1 (6 bases). V dropped 4 bases and J dropped 3 bases, with 13 bases sitting between them. Germline V gene sequence: CDR1 SGDLS, CDR2 YYNGEE. This CDR3 contains 14 residues. The entire variable domain, with the rest obtained from reference TRBV9 and TRBJ1-1, is as follows: DSGVTQTPKHLITATGQRVTLRCSPRSGDLSVYWYQQSLDQGLQFLIQYYNGEERAKGNILERFSAQQFPDLHSELNLSSLELGDSALYFCASSRGGVDTEAFFGQGTRLTVV.

This clone turned up a few times. V usage is TRBV11-2 and J usage is TRBJ1-1; tentatively, D is TRBD1 (5 bases). Germline-derived CDR1 and CDR2 are SGHAT and FQNNGV. The ends were cut back, 6 bases at V and 4 bases at J, with 18 bases in the middle. This CDR3 spans 15 amino acids. The CDR3 DNA reads as TGTGCCAGCAGTTTCGAAGGGGCGGGGACCACTGAAGCTTTCTTT. This translates into CASSFEGAGTTEAFF.

The chain employs TRBV29-1 and TRBJ1-1; perhaps TRBD1 as D (6 bases). Trimming stripped 5 bases from V and 4 bases from J, with 14 bases between. The CDR3 runs 13 residues. The germline V gene encodes CDR1 SQVTM and CDR2 ANQGSEA. The CDR3 DNA sequence: TGCAGCGTTATACAGGGCGGGATCACTGAAGCTTTCTTT. Translation: CSVIQGGITEAFF. Using reference TRBV29-1 and TRBJ1-1 for the parts outside the CDR3, the full variable domain is SAVISQKPSRDICQRGTSLTIQCQVDSQVTMMFWYRQQPGQSLTLIATANQGSEATYESGFVIDKFPISRPNLTFSTLTVSNMSPEDSSIYLCSVIQGGITEAFFGQGTRLTVV.

The rearrangement links TRBV5-1 to TRBJ2-2, with D possibly TRBD1 on 6 matching bases. V lost 0 bases, J lost 4 bases, and 10 bases lay in between. The CDR3 has 15 residues. Germline V gene sequence: CDR1 SGHRS, CDR2 YFSETQ. The CDR3 DNA reads as TGCGCCAGCAGCTTGGGCAAACAGGGCACCGGGGAGCTGTTTTTT. Its translation: CASSLGKQGTGELFF.

The V and J genes are TRBV4-2 and TRBJ1-6; 10 bases line up with TRBD1. The germline CDR1 and CDR2 sequences are LGHNA and YNFKEQ. The length of the CDR3 is 15 residues. J lost 6 bases, V lost 3 bases, and 2 bases had no gene match. The CDR3 bases are TGTGCCAGCAGCCAGGGGACAGGGGTTAATTCACCCCTCCACTTT. Encoded protein: CASSQGTGVNSPLHF.

The genes are TRBV6-5 and TRBJ2-1, with D tentatively TRBD1 (6 bases). V shed 6 bases and J shed 8 bases, with 20 bases lying between them. This CDR3 has 15 residues. Germline CDR1 MNHEY, CDR2 SVGAGI. CDR3 in amino acids: CASRLQWGRLDEQFF. DNA of the CDR3: TGTGCCAGCAGGCTACAGTGGGGGCGCTTGGATGAGCAGTTCTTC.

The chain couples TRBV9 to TRBJ2-3, with D hard to call. The germline V and J ends were trimmed by 0 bases and 6 bases, with 11 bases remaining between them. Per the germline V gene, CDR1 is SGDLS and CDR2 is YYNGEE. CDR3 length: 14 residues. CDR3 DNA: TGTGCCAGCAGCGTAGAACGGTTGCAGGATACGCAGTATTTT. It yields the protein CASSVERLQDTQYF.

The gene calls are TRBV18 and TRBJ2-1; D might be TRBD1 (5 bases). Germline loops: CDR1 KGHSH, CDR2 LQKENI. The CDR3 has 14 residues. V was shortened by 2 bases and J by 4 bases, with 9 bases between the two germline ends. CDR3 bases: TGTGCCAGCTCACCAAGTGACAGTTACAATGAGCAGTTCTTC. This sequence encodes CASSPSDSYNEQFF.

The V gene is TRBV5-1, the J gene TRBJ2-7; no clear D gene. Deletions cut 4 bases from V and 0 bases from J, with 2 bases between. CDR1 is SGHRS, CDR2 YFSETQ, per germline. This CDR3 is 11 amino acids long. Here the CDR3 DNA reads TGCGCCAGCAGCCGCTCCTACGAGCAGTACTTC. Its translation: CASSRSYEQYF.

This clone has only a few counts. The chain employs TRBV3-1 (or the pseudogene TRBV3-2) and TRBJ2-5, with D perhaps matching TRBD1 or TRBD2 (5 bases each). V was cut by 4 bases and J by 3 bases, with 15 bases left in between. This CDR3 spans 15 amino acids. Germline V gene data show CDR1 as LGHDT and CDR2 as YNNKEL (reference sequence). As DNA, the CDR3 is TGTGCCAGCAGCCGGGGCCCTCGGGGCGAAGAGACCCAGTACTTC. Protein sequence: CASSRGPRGEETQYF.

The rearrangement joins TRBV4-1 to TRBJ2-7, with TRBD2 matching 8 bases. With V trimmed by 3 bases and J by 6 bases, 7 bases remained unmatched. Per germline, CDR1 MGHRA and CDR2 YSYEKL. CDR3 length equals 14 residues. The CDR3 DNA sequence: TGCGCCAGCAGCCATCACAAAAGCGGGGGCGAGCAGTACTTC. Its translation is CASSHHKSGGEQYF.

This clone showed up just once. The chain couples TRBV5-4 to TRBJ2-1; tentatively, D is TRBD1 or TRBD2 (6 bases each). This CDR3 comprises 15 residues. Germline-derived CDR1 and CDR2 are SGHNT and YYREEE (reference sequence). V gave up 2 bases and J gave up 3 bases, with 12 bases separating them. The CDR3 region is CASSFIGGLYNEQFF. In nucleotides, the CDR3 is TGTGCCAGCAGCTTCATCGGGGGCCTCTACAATGAGCAGTTCTTC. Complete variable domain (other parts from reference TRBV5-4 and TRBJ2-1): ETGVTQSPTHLIKTRGQQVTLRCSSQSGHNTVSWYQQALGQGPQFIFQYYREEENGRGNFPPRFSGLQFPNYSSELNVNALELDDSALYLCASSFIGGLYNEQFFGPGTRLTVL.

This chain uses TRBV10-3 with TRBJ2-3, with D possibly being TRBD2 (5 bases). V was trimmed by 3 bases and J by 3 bases, leaving 7 bases between them. The CDR3 is made up of 13 amino acids. The V gene's germline CDR1 is ENHRY and CDR2 SYGVKD. The CDR3 coding sequence is TGTGCCATCAGTGACTCGGGGACAGATACGCAGTATTTT. Translating gives CAISDSGTDTQYF.

This chain joins TRBV5-5 and TRBJ2-1; tentatively, D is TRBD2 (5 bases). CDR1 is SGHKS, CDR2 YYEKEE, per germline (reference sequence). The CDR3 covers 17 residues. Trimming removed 4 bases at V and 8 bases at J, with 25 bases between. The CDR3 region is CASSHSPRLPLIHEQFF. The CDR3 bases are TGTGCCAGCAGCCACTCACCCAGACTACCTCTTATCCATGAGCAGTTCTTC.

This clone was observed a single time. The J gene is TRBJ2-2, the V gene TRBV14; D gene unclear. V lost 2 bases, J lost 6 bases, and 28 bases lay in between. The length of the CDR3 is 20 residues. Germline loops: CDR1 SGHDN, CDR2 FVKESK. CDR3: CASSQTKNYPPLSWPGELFF. DNA for the CDR3: TGTGCCAGCAGCCAAACGAAGAACTACCCACCTCTAAGTTGGCCCGGGGAGCTGTTTTTT.

The rearrangement links TRBV30 to TRBJ2-1, with D hard to call. V lost 0 bases and J lost 8, with 5 bases in between. This CDR3 spans 11 amino acids. The germline CDR1 and CDR2 sequences are GTSNPN and SVGIG (reference sequence). This CDR3 reads CAWSVRDEQFF. The CDR3 DNA reads TGTGCCTGGAGTGTACGCGATGAGCAGTTCTTC.